The 15 T cell receptor beta chains below come from one sample, sequenced in a study of CD8 T cells in Susac syndrome. cDNA came from about 0.5 to 1 ug RNA primed by random hexamers. TCRdb re-called the immunoSEQ multiplex PCR reads with MiXCR, one entry per CDR3 protein. The sample carries roughly 150,000 distinct CDR3 sequences, 85% to 95% recorded once. The sequenced sample consisted of CD8+ T cells from PBMCs. These receptors came from a human donor with multiple sclerosis.

This chain links TRBV3-1 with TRBJ2-1; 7 bases match TRBD2. Germline-derived CDR1 and CDR2 are LGHDT and YNNKEL (reference sequence). V was pared by 5 bases and J by 2 bases, with 12 bases of the junction left unmatched. CDR3 length: 17 amino acids. In DNA, the CDR3 is TGTGCCAGCAGCTCCCAGAGAGGCGGGAGCGCCTACAATGAGCAGTTCTTC. Protein product: CASSSQRGGSAYNEQFF.

The chain joins TRBV9 to TRBJ2-7; 11 nucleotides match TRBD2. Unmatched junction bases numbered 4, after V lost 3 bases and J lost 2 bases. This CDR3 region has 15 residues. The V gene's germline CDR1 is SGDLS and CDR2 YYNGEE. The CDR3, as DNA: TGTGCCAGCAGCGCCGGGACTAGCGGCACCTACGAGCAGTACTTC. Its protein product is CASSAGTSGTYEQYF. Full variable domain (rest looked up from reference TRBV9 and TRBJ2-7): DSGVTQTPKHLITATGQRVTLRCSPRSGDLSVYWYQQSLDQGLQFLIQYYNGEERAKGNILERFSAQQFPDLHSELNLSSLELGDSALYFCASSAGTSGTYEQYFGPGTRLTVT.

The rearrangement links TRBV20-1 to TRBJ1-2; no reliable D call. CDR3 size: 12 residues. Trimming took 5 bases from V and 5 from J, leaving 12 bases between them. CDR1 and CDR2 from the germline V gene are DFQATT and SNEGSKA (reference sequence). The CDR3 loop is CSAAMRSYGYTF. CDR3 bases: TGCAGTGCTGCCATGAGGAGTTATGGCTACACCTTC.

V gene TRBV30 combines with J gene TRBJ1-2; a possible D gene is TRBD1 (5 bases). The CDR3 spans 12 residues. Germline loops: CDR1 GTSNPN, CDR2 SVGIG (reference sequence). The V gene lost 2 bases and the J gene lost 1 base, with 5 bases spanning the gap. The CDR3 nucleotides read TGTGCCTGGAGTCAGGGTAACTATGGCTACACCTTC. It is translated as CAWSQGNYGYTF.

The rearrangement joins TRBV27 to TRBJ2-1; TRBD1 agrees at 12 bases. Unmatched junction bases numbered 2, after V lost 2 bases and J lost 9 bases. The CDR3 covers 14 residues. Germline V lookup: CDR1 MNHEY, CDR2 SMNVEV (reference sequence). Written as DNA, the CDR3 is TGTGCCAGCAGTTTAGGGACAGGGGGCGGTGAGCAGTTCTTC. Its protein is CASSLGTGGGEQFF.

The J gene is TRBJ2-7, the V gene TRBV3-1; 11 positions agree with TRBD2. The CDR3 spans 16 residues. Germline CDR1 and CDR2: LGHDT and YNNKEL (reference sequence). The junction had 10 bases not matched to a gene; V was cut back by 4 bases and J by 5 bases. Written as DNA, the CDR3 is TGTGCCAGCAGCCCCGAGCTGACTAGCGGGGTCCACGAGCAGTACTTC. Protein product: CASSPELTSGVHEQYF.

The chain carries TRBV12-3 or TRBV12-4 and TRBJ1-2; 9 bases fit TRBD1. V lost 7 bases to trimming and J lost 0 bases; unmatched junction nucleotides: 6. The CDR3 covers 15 residues. The CDR3 region is CASTLTGGPNYGYTF. In DNA, the CDR3 is TGTGCCAGCACCCTCACAGGGGGCCCTAACTATGGCTACACCTTC.

V is TRBV6-2 or TRBV6-3 and J is TRBJ2-7; D unclear. V lost 5 bases to trimming and J lost 1 base, with 15 bases between them. The CDR3 has 15 amino acids. CDR1 MNHEY and CDR2 SVGEGT come from the germline V gene. CDR3 sequence (DNA): TGTGCCAGCAGTGCCGACCGAATGGAGTCCTACGAGCAGTACTTC. Translation gives CASSADRMESYEQYF.

The chain couples TRBV19 to TRBJ2-1; 7 bases are a match to TRBD2. The CDR3 totals 14 residues. Per the germline V gene, CDR1 is LNHDA and CDR2 is SQIVND (reference sequence). Unmatched junction bases numbered 5, after V lost 3 bases and J lost 6 bases. This CDR3 is CASSIGGVGNEQFF. For the CDR3, the DNA is TGTGCCAGTAGTATTGGGGGGGTCGGCAATGAGCAGTTCTTC.

The rearrangement uses TRBV19 and TRBJ2-1, with D unclear. The V end lost 3 bases, the J end lost 7 bases, and 10 bases lay between the germline ends. Germline CDR1 and CDR2: LNHDA and SQIVND (reference sequence). The CDR3 loop spans 13 amino acids. CDR3 DNA sequence: TGTGCCAGTAGTATTACCGCCGGGAATGAGCAGTTCTTC. Protein product: CASSITAGNEQFF.

The chain has TRBV13 and TRBJ2-2; D is unclear. V was clipped by 5 bases and J by 2 bases, with 9 bases between them. Germline CDR1 reads PRHDT; CDR2 reads FYEKMQ (reference sequence). CDR3 length equals 14 residues. The CDR3 loop reads CASSPGLNTGELFF. CDR3 in DNA: TGTGCCAGCAGCCCCGGGCTCAACACCGGGGAGCTGTTTTTT.

This clonotype turned up a few times. The gene calls are TRBV4-1 and TRBJ2-7, with 7 bases matching TRBD1. CDR1 is MGHRA and CDR2 is YSYEKL in the germline V gene. The CDR3 has 12 amino acids. The junction had 0 bases not matched to a gene; V was cut back by 3 bases and J by 4 bases. CDR3 sequence reads: CASSQGQYEQYF. DNA for the CDR3: TGCGCCAGCAGCCAGGGACAGTACGAGCAGTACTTC.

This chain connects TRBV7-9 to TRBJ2-2, with 8 nucleotides matching TRBD1. Germline loops: CDR1 SEHNR, CDR2 FQNEAQ (reference sequence). CDR3 length equals 14 residues. V was clipped by 3 bases and J by 5 bases; unmatched bases: 2. CDR3 sequence reads: CASSFTGGTGELFF. The CDR3 nucleotides are TGTGCCAGCAGCTTTACAGGGGGAACCGGGGAGCTGTTTTTT.

In this sample, this clonotype turned up once. The chain is built from TRBV27 and TRBJ2-7, with D perhaps matching TRBD1 (5 bases). The length of the CDR3 is 15 residues. V was trimmed by 7 bases and J by 2 bases, leaving 18 bases between them. In germline, CDR1 is MNHEY, CDR2 SMNVEV (reference sequence). CDR3 nucleotides: TGTGCCAGCAACGTGGACGGCAGGGCGGCCTACGAGCAGTACTTC. Translation: CASNVDGRAAYEQYF.

The chain links TRBV7-8 to TRBJ1-1; D gene ambiguous. CDR3 length: 14 amino acids. The V gene lost 1 base and the J gene lost 3 bases, with 9 bases spanning the gap. From germline, CDR1 is SGHVS and CDR2 FQNEAQ. Here the CDR3 DNA reads TGTGCCAGCAGCTTAGTACCCGAGGACACTGAAGCTTTCTTT. Translation gives CASSLVPEDTEAFF.